This TCR beta chain was identified during a study of blood T cell repertoires in COVID-19. Study-level background: COVID-19 samples, acute and convalescent, were from the United States, Italy and Spain.

The CDR3 consists of 12 residues. Germline-derived CDR1 and CDR2 are WSHSY and SAAADI. Trimming took off 5 bases at V and 6 bases at J, with 7 bases between the two ends. Produced via immunoSEQ multiplex PCR; TCRdb's table is partial and in-frame only. This sample carries approximately 320,000 clones, roughly 90% of them seen once, and the ten largest clones take 2% to 3%. The participants were between roughly 18 and 100 years old and came from under 25 US areas. Assignment of participants to cohorts was predicated upon participant-reported clinical history. Donors in Cohort 3 who had recovered were those with two negative PCRs, healthcare professional clearance, or resolution of their symptoms.

Sequencing was carried out using PBMCs or T cells enriched from blood (not recorded which). The V and J genes are TRBV10-2 and TRBJ2-2, with D tentatively TRBD1 (6 bases). This sequence originates from a man between 60 and 75 years old who had recovered from COVID-19. The DNA for the CDR3 is TGCGCCAGCAGTACAGGGTCCGGGGAGCTGTTTTTT. Its protein is CASSTGSGELFF.